Below are 4 T cell receptor beta chains sequenced from a single sample in a study of Ad26.COV2.S vaccination and SARS-CoV-2 variants. Sequenced by immunoSEQ multiplex PCR; TCRdb stores in-frame clones only, minus some. The sample includes 180,000 or so clones, roughly 85% of them seen just once. The sequences come from peripheral blood, collected after recovery from COVID-19. The receptors here all came from a human donor who had recovered from COVID-19.

The rearrangement links TRBV11-3 to TRBJ2-3, with TRBD2 matching 8 bases. Germline-derived CDR1 and CDR2 are SGHNT and YENEEA. The CDR3 runs 14 residues. The trim removed 3 bases at V and 3 bases at J, leaving 2 bases unmatched. The CDR3 here is CASSFRGGTDTQYF. CDR3 nucleotide sequence: TGTGCCAGCAGCTTCCGGGGGGGGACAGATACGCAGTATTTT.

The chain combines TRBV9 with TRBJ2-3; 11 bases align to TRBD2. Trimming cost V 3 bases and J 2 bases; bases outside gene matches: 5. CDR1 and CDR2 from the germline V gene are SGDLS and YYNGEE. The CDR3 spans 16 residues. The CDR3 DNA sequence: TGTGCCAGCAGCGCGCATAGCGGGAGGGCCACAGATACGCAGTATTTT. It is translated as CASSAHSGRATDTQYF.

V usage is TRBV5-6 and J usage is TRBJ2-5, with D tentatively TRBD2 (6 bases). Germline V gives CDR1 SGHDT, CDR2 YYEEEE. Trimming shortened V by 0 bases and J by 2 bases, and 11 bases separated the two germline ends. The CDR3 consists of 15 residues. The DNA of the CDR3 is TGTGCCAGCAGCTTGGTTATGGCGGGGCAAGAGACCCAGTACTTC. It encodes CASSLVMAGQETQYF.

The J gene is TRBJ1-1, the V gene TRBV19, with a weak D call TRBD1 (5 bases). Trimming took 8 bases from V and 0 from J, leaving 13 bases between them. This CDR3 comprises 14 residues. The germline V gene encodes CDR1 LNHDA and CDR2 SQIVND (reference sequence). The CDR3 bases are TGTGCCAGTCAGATTACAGGCGTGAACACTGAAGCTTTCTTT. Protein sequence: CASQITGVNTEAFF.